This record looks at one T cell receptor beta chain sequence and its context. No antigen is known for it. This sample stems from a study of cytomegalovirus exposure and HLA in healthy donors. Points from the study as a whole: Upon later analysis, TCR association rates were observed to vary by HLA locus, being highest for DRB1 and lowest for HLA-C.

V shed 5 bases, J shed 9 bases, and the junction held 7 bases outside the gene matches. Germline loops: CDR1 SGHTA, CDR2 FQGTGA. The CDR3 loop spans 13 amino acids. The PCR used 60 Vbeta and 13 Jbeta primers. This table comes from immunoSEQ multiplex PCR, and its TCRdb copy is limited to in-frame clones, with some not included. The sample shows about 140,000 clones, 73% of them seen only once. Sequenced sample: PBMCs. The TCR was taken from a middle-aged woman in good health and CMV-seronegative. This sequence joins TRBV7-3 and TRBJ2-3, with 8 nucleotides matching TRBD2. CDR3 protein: CASSHPGGGTQYF. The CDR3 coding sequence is TGTGCCAGCAGCCACCCGGGAGGGGGGACGCAGTATTTT. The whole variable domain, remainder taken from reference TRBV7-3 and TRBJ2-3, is GAGVSQTPSNKVTEKGKYVELRCDPISGHTALYWYRQSLGQGPEFLIYFQGTGAADDSGLPNDRFFAVRPEGSVSTLKIQRTERGDSAVYLCASSHPGGGTQYFGPGTRLTVL.